The rows below give T cell receptor beta chains drawn from one sample of a study of blood T cell repertoires in COVID-19. Produced via immunoSEQ multiplex PCR; TCRdb's table is partial and in-frame only. Among about 200,000 clones listed, about 86% were seen once. The sequenced sample was peripheral blood. These receptors all stem from an older woman with acute or convalescent COVID-19. Each CDR3 is given with its conserved first and last residue. Each record gives: V gene, CDR3 protein.

>TRBV2
CASGLAEETQYF
>TRBV7-8
CASSQGGLEQYF
>TRBV7-2
CASSQDLADEQYF
>TRBV19
CASSIVGTGDQPQHF
>TRBV21-1
CASTLTDPSGNTIYF
>TRBV27
CASTWGGRGDTQYF
>TRBV7-3
CASRGTGENTGELFF
>TRBV6-5
CASSYQENTEAFF
>TRBV19
CASGRGANYGYTF
>TRBV5-5
CASSFSGGEETQYF
>TRBV5-6
CASSLGQGGQETQYF